The entry below describes one T cell receptor beta chain. Antigen unknown. The data derive from a study of T cells after yellow fever vaccination. About the study: Some fractions had low cell numbers, and these were prepared with SMART-Seq v4 Ultra Low Input. Study observations and caveats: Most clones from primary vaccination were detected again post-booster (around 95% CD4, 88% CD8).

The junction had 5 bases not matched to a gene; V was cut back by 3 bases and J by 5 bases. The CDR3 spans 15 residues. The germline V gene has CDR1 SGHRS and CDR2 YFSETQ. Production of TCR cDNA was by 5'RACE template switching, which also added a universal primer site and UMIs. TCRdb reprocessed the 5' RACE reads with MiXCR, giving one entry per CDR3 protein. This sample has some 420,000 distinct CDR3 sequences, with 18% found just once. Specimen: PBMCs, collected before the yellow fever booster vaccination. The TCR comes from a man younger than 30 who received the YFV17D yellow fever vaccine. V gene TRBV5-1 combines with J gene TRBJ2-5; TRBD2 aligns across 12 bases. CDR3 coding DNA: TGCGCCAGCAGCTCAAGACTAGCGGGGGCCGAGACCCAGTACTTC. It encodes CASSSRLAGAETQYF.